The subject of this entry is one T cell receptor beta chain. There were no recent acute infections or vaccinations among the donors, who were healthy HIV-negative adults. Within Nashville, Tennessee resided all donors, each a Caucasian adult. Subsets obtained from CD4+ cells comprised CD45RA+ naive and CD45RA-negative memory cells. The sample belongs to a study of shared clonotypes between healthy human individuals. Each cell subset's genomic DNA was divided evenly among several immunoSEQ plates. Method: immunoSEQ multiplex PCR; TCRdb's copy keeps in-frame clones and lacks some. The data show about 1 million clones, 60% to 80% seen once. The CDR3 has 14 residues. V lost 3 bases and J lost 5, with 13 bases in between. Germline V gene sequence: CDR1 SGHRS, CDR2 YFSETQ.

The sequenced sample consisted of memory CD4+ T cells sorted from blood. Subset: CD45RA-negative fraction. This rearrangement joins TRBV5-1 to TRBJ2-3, with D tentatively TRBD2 (6 bases). The source of this sequence is a young man in good health. The CDR3 DNA follows: TGCGCCAGCAGCTCCCGGACTAAGGTAGATACGCAGTATTTT. It translates to CASSSRTKVDTQYF. Complete variable domain (other parts from reference TRBV5-1 and TRBJ2-3): KAGVTQTPRYLIKTRGQQVTLSCSPISGHRSVSWYQQTPGQGLQFLFEYFSETQRNKGNFPGRFSGRQFSNSRSEMNVSTLELGDSALYLCASSSRTKVDTQYFGPGTRLTVL.